These 11 T cell receptor beta chains came from one sample sequenced in a study of OX40 agonist ivuxolimab in advanced cancers. Profiled with immunoSEQ multiplex PCR; TCRdb holds only in-frame clones, not every one. Of tens of thousands of clones detected, roughly 90% appear once; the ten largest clones hold 34%. The sequencing used CD4+ or CD8+ T cells sorted from blood, collected in a trial of the OX40 agonist ivuxolimab. Source of these receptors: an adult with an advanced solid tumor such as melanoma, head and neck, liver or kidney cancer.

The chain combines TRBV4-1 with TRBJ2-3; possibly TRBD2 for D (6 bases). Germline V gives CDR1 MGHRA, CDR2 YSYEKL. This CDR3 has 18 residues. V lost 1 base and J lost 0, with 17 bases in between. CDR3 amino acids: CASSQGLHGTASTDTQYF. The CDR3 DNA sequence: TGCGCCAGCAGCCAAGGGTTACACGGGACTGCTAGCACAGATACGCAGTATTTT.

The rearrangement uses TRBV9 and TRBJ2-1; a possible D gene is TRBD1 (5 bases). CDR1 SGDLS and CDR2 YYNGEE come from the germline V gene. V lost 0 bases and J lost 4, with 14 bases in between. This CDR3 contains 16 residues. The CDR3 region is CASSVDRGRVYNEQFF. CDR3 in DNA: TGTGCCAGCAGCGTAGATAGGGGTAGGGTATACAATGAGCAGTTCTTC.

J is TRBJ2-5 and V is TRBV5-1, with D hard to call. The DNA end favors TRBJ2-7, so the J call may be wrong. The CDR3 spans 14 residues. Per germline, CDR1 SGHRS and CDR2 YFSETQ. CDR3 sequence (DNA): TGCGCCAGCAGCTTGACGGCTCTGGACTACGAGCAGTACTTC. Its translation is CASSLTALDYEQYF.

There are a few counts of this clone. This chain uses TRBV19 with TRBJ2-3; 12 positions match TRBD2. The V and J ends lost 5 bases and 5 bases, in that order; junction bases with no gene match: 11. CDR1 LNHDA and CDR2 SQIVND come from the germline V gene (reference sequence). The CDR3 sequence is 17 residues long. This CDR3 reads CASSPTWTSGKGDTQYF. DNA for the CDR3: TGTGCCAGTAGTCCCACTTGGACTAGCGGGAAGGGAGATACGCAGTATTTT.

The chain couples TRBV13 to TRBJ2-7; a possible D gene is TRBD1 (6 bases). CDR1 is PRHDT, CDR2 FYEKMQ, per germline (reference sequence). V was clipped by 6 bases and J by 0 bases, with 18 bases between them. This CDR3 comprises 16 residues. In DNA form, the CDR3 reads TGTGCCAGCAGTTACTCGGAGTGGACAGACTCCTACGAGCAGTACTTC. Amino acid sequence: CASSYSEWTDSYEQYF. Supplemented by reference TRBV13 and TRBJ2-7, the full variable domain reads AAGVIQSPRHLIKEKRETATLKCYPIPRHDTVYWYQQGPGQDPQFLISFYEKMQSDKGSIPDRFSAQQFSDYHSELNMSSLELGDSALYFCASSYSEWTDSYEQYFGPGTRLTVT.

The V gene is TRBV27, the J gene TRBJ1-1; 12 bases match TRBD1. Trimming cost V 5 bases and J 5 bases; bases outside gene matches: 6. CDR1 is MNHEY, CDR2 SMNVEV, per germline (reference sequence). The CDR3 length is 15 residues. The CDR3 reads CASSVGTGGRTEAFF. The CDR3 DNA is TGTGCCAGCAGTGTCGGGACAGGGGGCCGGACTGAAGCTTTCTTT.

This sequence joins TRBV15 and TRBJ2-7; D is possibly TRBD1 (5 bases). The V end lost 0 bases, the J end lost 0 bases, and 15 bases lay between the germline ends. Germline V gene lookup returns CDR1 LNHNV and CDR2 YYDKDF (reference sequence). The CDR3 extends over 17 amino acids. Here the CDR3 DNA reads TGTGCCACCAGCAGAGATTGGAAGACAGACAGCTCCTACGAGCAGTACTTC. This encodes CATSRDWKTDSSYEQYF.

The chain employs TRBV14 and TRBJ2-5; D is perhaps TRBD1 or TRBD2 (5 bases each). The V end lost 4 bases, the J end lost 5 bases, and 14 bases lay between the germline ends. Per germline, CDR1 SGHDN and CDR2 FVKESK. The CDR3 contains 14 residues. In nucleotides, the CDR3 is TGTGCCAGCAGCCCGGGACCCATCGGGGAGACCCAGTACTTC. Protein sequence: CASSPGPIGETQYF. The complete variable domain, with remaining parts taken from reference TRBV14 and TRBJ2-5, reads EAGVTQFPSHSVIEKGQTVTLRCDPISGHDNLYWYRRVMGKEIKFLLHFVKESKQDESGMPNNRFLAERTGGTYSTLKVQPAELEDSGVYFCASSPGPIGETQYFGPGTRLLVL.

Turning to this clone: A read error likely explains this, since a far larger clone differs by one base. Other DNA variants within this sample encode the same CDR3. This chain uses TRBV5-5 with TRBJ2-1, with D unclear. Between the trimmed V and J ends, which lost 4 bases and 3 bases, there was a span of 8 bases. CDR3 length equals 13 residues. CDR1 and CDR2 from the germline V gene are SGHKS and YYEKEE (reference sequence). The DNA for the CDR3 is TGTGCCAGCAGCCAAGACTTCTACAATGAGCAGTTCTTC. Its protein is CASSQDFYNEQFF.

V and J are TRBV13 and TRBJ1-1; tentatively, D is TRBD1 (5 bases). There are 14 residues in the CDR3. Germline loops: CDR1 PRHDT, CDR2 FYEKMQ (reference sequence). V dropped 4 bases and J dropped 1 base, with 10 bases sitting between them. CDR3 sequence reads: CASSSGGGNTEAFF. CDR3 sequence (DNA): TGTGCCAGCAGCTCCGGGGGGGGGAACACTGAAGCTTTCTTT.

The chain employs TRBV7-9 and TRBJ2-3, with no clear D. CDR1 SEHNR and CDR2 FQNEAQ come from the germline V gene (reference sequence). This CDR3 has 15 residues. Trimming removed 5 bases from V and 0 bases from J, with 12 bases in between. The CDR3 is CASSPLARSTDTQYF. In DNA, the CDR3 is TGTGCCAGCAGCCCTTTAGCCAGAAGCACAGATACGCAGTATTTT.